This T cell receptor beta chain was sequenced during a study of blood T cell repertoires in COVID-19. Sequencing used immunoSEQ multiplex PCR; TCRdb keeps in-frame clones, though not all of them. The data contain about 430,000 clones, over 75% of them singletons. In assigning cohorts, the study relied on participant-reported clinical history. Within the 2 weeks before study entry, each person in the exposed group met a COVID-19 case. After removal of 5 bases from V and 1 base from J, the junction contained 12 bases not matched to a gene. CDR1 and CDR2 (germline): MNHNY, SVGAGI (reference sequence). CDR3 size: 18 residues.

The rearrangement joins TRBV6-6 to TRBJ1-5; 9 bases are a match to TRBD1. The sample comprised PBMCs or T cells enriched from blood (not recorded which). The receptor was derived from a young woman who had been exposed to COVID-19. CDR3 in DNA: TGTGCCAGCAGTCAGTATCGCACAGGGGGCAGGAGCAATCAGCCCCAGCATTTT. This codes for CASSQYRTGGRSNQPQHF.